The source of this T cell receptor (beta chain) is a study of cytomegalovirus exposure and HLA in healthy donors. The PCR ran on 60 Vbeta and 13 Jbeta primers. Profiled with immunoSEQ multiplex PCR; TCRdb holds only in-frame clones, not every one. The table records roughly 300,000 clones, 86% of them present only once. Germline V CDR1 and CDR2: MNHEY, SVGAGI. The ends lost 6 bases at V and 10 bases at J; junction bases unmatched: 12. The CDR3 consists of 15 residues. Worth noting for this clone: As yet, its antigen is unknown.

Findings and caveats of the study: There were 164 TCR beta chains listed as cytomegalovirus-associated.

The V gene is TRBV6-5, the J gene TRBJ2-1; 10 nucleotides agree with TRBD2. The specimen sequenced was PBMCs. The sequence derives from a man aged 35-49 years in good health and CMV-seropositive. CDR3 bases: TGTGCCAGCAGCCTCTCGAGCGGGAGGGCCAGGGAGCAGTTCTTC. The encoded protein is CASSLSSGRAREQFF.